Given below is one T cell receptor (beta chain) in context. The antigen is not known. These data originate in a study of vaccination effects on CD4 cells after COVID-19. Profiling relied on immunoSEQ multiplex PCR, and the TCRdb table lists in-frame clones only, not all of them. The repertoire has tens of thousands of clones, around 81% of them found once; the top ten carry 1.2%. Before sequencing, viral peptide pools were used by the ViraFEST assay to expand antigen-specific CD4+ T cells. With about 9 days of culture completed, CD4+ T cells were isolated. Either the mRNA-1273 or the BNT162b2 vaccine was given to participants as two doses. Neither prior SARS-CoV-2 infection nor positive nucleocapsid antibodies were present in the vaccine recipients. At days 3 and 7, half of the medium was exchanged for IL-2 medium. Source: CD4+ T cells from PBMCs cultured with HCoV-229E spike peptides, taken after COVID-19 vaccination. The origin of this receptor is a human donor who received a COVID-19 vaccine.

CDR3 DNA: TGTGCCACCGGCCAGACCCGGATCACCGGGGAGCTGTTTTTT. Amino acids: CATGQTRITGELFF. The chain employs TRBV6-5 and TRBJ2-2; D remains ambiguous. Germline loops: CDR1 MNHEY, CDR2 SVGAGI. V was clipped by 10 bases and J by 4 bases, with 16 bases between them. This CDR3 contains 14 residues.